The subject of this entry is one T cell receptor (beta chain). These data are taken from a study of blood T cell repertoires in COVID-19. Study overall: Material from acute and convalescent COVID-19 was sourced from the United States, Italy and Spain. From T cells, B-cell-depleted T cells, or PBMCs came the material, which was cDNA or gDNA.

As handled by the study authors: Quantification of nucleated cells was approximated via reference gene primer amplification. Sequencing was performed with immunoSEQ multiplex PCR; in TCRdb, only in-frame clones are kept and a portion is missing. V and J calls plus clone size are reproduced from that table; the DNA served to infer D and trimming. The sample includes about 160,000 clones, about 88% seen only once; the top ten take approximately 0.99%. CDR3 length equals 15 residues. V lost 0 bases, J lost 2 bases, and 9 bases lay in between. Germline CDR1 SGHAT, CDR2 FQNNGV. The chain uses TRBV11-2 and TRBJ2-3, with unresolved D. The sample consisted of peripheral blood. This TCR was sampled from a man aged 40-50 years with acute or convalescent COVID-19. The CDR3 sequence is CASSLDSQDTDTQYF. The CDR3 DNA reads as TGTGCCAGCAGCTTAGATTCCCAGGACACAGATACGCAGTATTTT.